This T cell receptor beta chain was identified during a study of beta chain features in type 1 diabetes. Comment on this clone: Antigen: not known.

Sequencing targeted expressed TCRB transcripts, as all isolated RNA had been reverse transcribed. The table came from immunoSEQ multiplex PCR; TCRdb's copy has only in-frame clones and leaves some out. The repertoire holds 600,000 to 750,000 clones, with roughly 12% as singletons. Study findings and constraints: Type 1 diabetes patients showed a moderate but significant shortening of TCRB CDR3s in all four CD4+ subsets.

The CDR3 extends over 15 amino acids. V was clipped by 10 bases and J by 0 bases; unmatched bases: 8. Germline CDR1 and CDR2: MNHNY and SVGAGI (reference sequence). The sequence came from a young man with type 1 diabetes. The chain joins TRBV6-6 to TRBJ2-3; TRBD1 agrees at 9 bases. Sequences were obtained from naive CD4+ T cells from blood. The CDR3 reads CATKDRGSSTDTQYF. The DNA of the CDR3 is TGTGCCACCAAAGACAGGGGGTCTAGCACAGATACGCAGTATTTT.